The clone carrying this T cell receptor (beta chain) was counted between two and nine times. The entry originates in a study of cytomegalovirus exposure and HLA in healthy donors. For the study at large: Assignment to the Caucasian-associated ancestry cluster applied to roughly 80% of the roughly 400 genotyped donors.

Germline V gives CDR1 SNHLY, CDR2 FYNNEI. The V and J ends lost 8 bases and 0 bases respectively, with 14 bases between them. The CDR3 is 14 amino acids. 13 Jbeta primers and 60 Vbeta primers were used for the PCR. Clones were sequenced by immunoSEQ multiplex PCR, and TCRdb holds only the in-frame ones, with some missing. The sample includes fewer than 150,000 clones, about 80% seen only once; the top ten take about 3.9%. V is TRBV2 and J is TRBJ2-7; maybe TRBD2 (5 bases). The material sequenced was PBMCs. The TCR was taken from a middle-aged man in good health and CMV-seropositive. In DNA, the CDR3 is TGTGCCAGCGGAGGCCAGGCCAGCTCCTACGAGCAGTACTTC. Protein product: CASGGQASSYEQYF.